The 25 T cell receptor beta chains below all came from one sample that was sequenced in a study of CD8+ T cells in alopecia areata. Treatment indicated: oral pan-JAK inhibitor, 5-10 mg twice daily. Isolated RNA was reverse transcribed into cDNA used as the sequencing template. TCRdb keeps only in-frame clones here, not all; method: immunoSEQ multiplex PCR. In the table there are 110,000 to 150,000 clones, around half of which are singletons. The input for sequencing was CD8+ T cells sorted from blood, taken at week 4, from a patient treated with tofacitinib. The receptors here all came from a human donor with alopecia areata.

This clone was seen only a few times. The chain couples TRBV27 to TRBJ2-3; D is uncertain. V was pared by 8 bases and J by 1 base, with 7 bases between. The CDR3 totals 12 residues. Germline CDR1 and CDR2: MNHEY and SMNVEV (reference sequence). CDR3 sequence: CASRDRTDTQYF. Here the CDR3 DNA reads TGTGCCAGCCGAGACCGCACAGATACGCAGTATTTT.

The gene calls are TRBV6-6 and TRBJ2-7, with 7 bases lining up with TRBD2. The CDR3 is 16 amino acids. The germline V gene encodes CDR1 MNHNY and CDR2 SVGAGI (reference sequence). The ends lost 0 bases at V and 0 bases at J; junction bases unmatched: 5. The CDR3 is CASSYSRAGSSYEQYF. The CDR3 bases are TGTGCCAGCAGTTACTCGAGAGCGGGGAGCTCCTACGAGCAGTACTTC.

This chain joins TRBV4-2 and TRBJ2-1, with D unresolved. Per germline, CDR1 LGHNA and CDR2 YNFKEQ. The V end lost 1 base, the J end lost 0 bases, and 13 bases lay between the germline ends. This CDR3 contains 17 residues. Here the CDR3 reads CASSQVWSGSSYNEQFF. The CDR3 nucleotides are TGTGCCAGCAGCCAAGTATGGTCCGGATCCTCCTACAATGAGCAGTTCTTC.

This clone was detected only a few times. This chain uses TRBV13 with TRBJ1-2; 12 nucleotides align to TRBD1. This CDR3 contains 17 residues. V was clipped by 8 bases and J by 3 bases; unmatched bases: 13. In germline, CDR1 is PRHDT, CDR2 FYEKMQ (reference sequence). The DNA for the CDR3 is TGTGCCAGCTCGCCTACCGGGACAGGGGGCATGGACTATGGCTACACCTTC. Translating it yields CASSPTGTGGMDYGYTF.

The chain joins TRBV9 to TRBJ2-7; 9 bases line up with TRBD1. With 0 bases clipped from V and 1 base from J, the junction kept 2 bases outside the gene matches. CDR3 length equals 15 residues. Looked up from germline, CDR1 is SGDLS and CDR2 is YYNGEE. CDR3 DNA sequence: TGTGCCAGCAGCGTAGGTGGGACAGGGTCCTACGAGCAGTACTTC. Its protein is CASSVGGTGSYEQYF.

This chain joins TRBV21-1 and TRBJ2-3; the tabulated D call, TRBD2, remains unverified against the DNA. TRBV21-1 is reported as a pseudogene. The CDR3 contains 14 residues. In nucleotides, the CDR3 is TGTGCCAGCAGCAAAGATACTAGCGGAGATACGCAGTATTTT. The encoded protein is CASSKDTSGDTQYF.

The chain employs TRBV9 and TRBJ2-1; possibly TRBD1 for D (6 bases). V lost 3 bases and J 7 bases, leaving 17 bases between the germline ends. Germline V gives CDR1 SGDLS, CDR2 YYNGEE. CDR3 length equals 15 residues. The CDR3 loop is CASSARDTLGNEQFF. DNA of the CDR3: TGTGCCAGCAGCGCCCGGGACACCCTGGGTAATGAGCAGTTCTTC.

V gene TRBV7-4 combines with J gene TRBJ1-2, with a possible D match to TRBD1 (6 bases). This CDR3 has 13 residues. V was cut by 5 bases and J by 8 bases, with 15 bases left in between. From germline, CDR1 is SGHVT and CDR2 SQSDAQ. The CDR3 sequence is CASSLTGIGGYTF. CDR3 nucleotides: TGTGCCAGCAGCCTTACAGGGATAGGAGGCTACACCTTC. Looking up the rest from reference TRBV7-4 and TRBJ1-2 gives the full variable domain: GAGVSQSPRYKVAKRGRDVALRCDSISGHVTLYWYRQTLGQGSEVLTYSQSDAQRDKSGRPSGRFSAERPERSVSTLKIQRTEQGDSAVYLCASSLTGIGGYTFGSGTRLTVV.

The chain is built from TRBV19 and TRBJ2-5; D is ambiguous. Trimming pared 6 bases from V and 1 base from J, leaving 9 bases between. The CDR3 is 13 amino acids. Germline values: CDR1 LNHDA, CDR2 SQIVND (reference sequence). Written as DNA, the CDR3 is TGTGCCAGTAGCCGAGGTTCCCAAGAGACCCAGTACTTC. Encoded protein: CASSRGSQETQYF.

Comment on this clone: The junction departs from the called germline gene at one end, perhaps through a read error. This chain joins TRBV6-4 and TRBJ2-7, with TRBD1 matching 9 bases. This CDR3 spans 17 amino acids. The germline CDR1 and CDR2 sequences are MRHNA and SNTAGT. CDR3 in DNA: TGTGCCAGCAGTTACTCGTCGACAGGGGGTAGTTCCTACGAGCAGTACTTC. Translating it yields CASSYSSTGGSSYEQYF.

This clone was found a few times. The rearrangement uses TRBV7-8 and TRBJ2-7; D gene ambiguous. V shed 5 bases and J shed 6 bases, with 17 bases lying between them. Germline V gene data show CDR1 as SGHVS and CDR2 as FQNEAQ. The CDR3 sequence is 14 residues long. The CDR3 loop reads CASSPSGGVFEQYF. The CDR3 DNA reads as TGTGCCAGCAGCCCTAGTGGTGGAGTTTTCGAGCAGTACTTC.

This clone was observed a handful of times. The chain combines TRBV5-1 with TRBJ1-2; perhaps TRBD1 as D (5 bases). Deletions cut 0 bases from V and 6 bases from J, with 12 bases between. The CDR3 extends over 14 amino acids. Germline V gene sequence: CDR1 SGHRS, CDR2 YFSETQ. In DNA, the CDR3 is TGCGCCAGCAGCTTGGGAGGGGATCGTCATGGCTACACCTTC. It encodes CASSLGGDRHGYTF. The complete variable domain, with remaining parts taken from reference TRBV5-1 and TRBJ1-2, reads KAGVTQTPRYLIKTRGQQVTLSCSPISGHRSVSWYQQTPGQGLQFLFEYFSETQRNKGNFPGRFSGRQFSNSRSEMNVSTLELGDSALYLCASSLGGDRHGYTFGSGTRLTVV.

V is TRBV5-1 and J is TRBJ2-7; TRBD2 is a possible D gene (6 bases). This CDR3 comprises 14 residues. Looked up from germline, CDR1 is SGHRS and CDR2 is YFSETQ. With 2 bases removed from V and 2 bases from J, the gap between germline ends came to 11 bases. The CDR3 loop reads CASSLPDYTYEQYF. In DNA form, the CDR3 reads TGCGCCAGCAGCTTACCGGACTACACCTACGAGCAGTACTTC.

This chain links TRBV30 with TRBJ1-2, with D uncertain. The CDR3 is made up of 17 amino acids. In germline, CDR1 is GTSNPN, CDR2 SVGIG (reference sequence). Deletions cut 2 bases from V and 6 bases from J, with 25 bases between. The CDR3 bases are TGTGCCTGGAGTTCCCAATGGGAGACCTTTCGACGGGATGGCTACACCTTC. Translated: CAWSSQWETFRRDGYTF.

This sequence joins TRBV5-6 and TRBJ1-2, with TRBD1 identical over 7 bases. The CDR3 is 14 amino acids. Germline CDR1 and CDR2: SGHDT and YYEEEE. The V gene end was trimmed by 4 bases and the J gene end by 5 bases; junction bases not matched to a gene: 8. CDR3: CASSTQTGTYGYTF. The CDR3 DNA follows: TGTGCCAGCAGCACACAGACAGGGACTTATGGCTACACCTTC.

The rearrangement uses TRBV27 and TRBJ1-2; TRBD1 is a possible D gene (6 bases). Per germline, CDR1 MNHEY and CDR2 SMNVEV (reference sequence). V was clipped by 6 bases and J by 4 bases, with 18 bases between them. This CDR3 has 15 amino acids. CDR3 sequence (DNA): TGTGCCAGCAGGCCCGTGGGGGGGCCGGGCTATGGCTACACCTTC. It is translated as CASRPVGGPGYGYTF.

The rearrangement joins TRBV30 to TRBJ1-5; perhaps TRBD1 as D (6 bases). In germline, CDR1 is GTSNPN, CDR2 SVGIG (reference sequence). Deletions cut 5 bases from V and 4 bases from J, with 15 bases between. The CDR3 extends over 14 amino acids. Written as DNA, the CDR3 is TGTGCCTGGGGGGGCGAATCTGATAATCAGCCCCAGCATTTT. This encodes CAWGGESDNQPQHF. Complete variable domain (other parts from reference TRBV30 and TRBJ1-5): SQTIHQWPATLVQPVGSPLSLECTVEGTSNPNLYWYRQAAGRGLQLLFYSVGIGQISSEVPQNLSASRPQDRQFILSSKKLLLSDSGFYLCAWGGESDNQPQHFGDGTRLSIL.

Only a few counts were recorded for this clone. The gene calls are TRBV29-1 and TRBJ2-1; 11 positions match TRBD2. CDR1 SQVTM and CDR2 ANQGSEA come from the germline V gene. This CDR3 is built from 15 residues. J gave up 8 bases and V 3 bases, and 9 bases lay outside the gene matches. The CDR3 DNA follows: TGCAGCGTTGAGAGTAGCGGGGGGGCAAGCGATGAGCAGTTCTTC. Translated, it gives CSVESSGGASDEQFF.

The V call is TRBV27, the J call TRBJ1-2, with a tentative D call TRBD1 (5 bases). The CDR3 runs to 11 residues. CDR1 is MNHEY and CDR2 is SMNVEV in the germline V gene (reference sequence). V was clipped by 6 bases and J by 4 bases, with 6 bases between them. CDR3 nucleotide sequence: TGTGCCAGCAGAGGGGTCTATGGCTACACCTTC. Its protein is CASRGVYGYTF.

The rearrangement uses TRBV30 and TRBJ2-7, with 7 bases lining up with TRBD1. The V gene's germline CDR1 is GTSNPN and CDR2 SVGIG (reference sequence). V gave up 7 bases and J gave up 4 bases; unmatched junction bases: 4. The CDR3 is 11 residues long. The CDR3 here is CAFRQGYEQYF. In DNA, the CDR3 is TGTGCCTTCCGACAGGGATACGAGCAGTACTTC.

This clone was found a few times. The CDR3 spells CAIMRGDEQFF. CDR3 in DNA: TGTGCCATCATGCGGGGCGATGAGCAGTTCTTC. This rearrangement joins TRBV10-3 to TRBJ2-1, with TRBD2 as a possible D gene (6 bases). CDR1 is ENHRY and CDR2 is SYGVKD in the germline V gene. Between the trimmed V and J ends, which lost 7 bases and 8 bases, there was a span of 9 bases. This CDR3 has 11 amino acids.

This chain joins TRBV7-9 and TRBJ1-2; D gene ambiguous. Per the germline V gene, CDR1 is SEHNR and CDR2 is FQNEAQ (reference sequence). Trimming took 4 bases from V and 3 from J, leaving 9 bases between them. The CDR3 loop spans 13 amino acids. DNA of the CDR3: TGTGCCAGCAGCTCGGGTTTCGACTATGGCTACACCTTC. Its protein is CASSSGFDYGYTF.

This clone was seen a few times. The V gene is TRBV30, the J gene TRBJ2-7; no clear D. Trimming cost V 1 base and J 3 bases, with 4 bases left between them. Germline assignment: CDR1 GTSNPN and CDR2 SVGIG (reference sequence). CDR3 length equals 11 residues. The CDR3 nucleotides read TGTGCCTGGAGTGCGAGCTACGAGCAGTACTTC. Amino acids: CAWSASYEQYF.

The chain uses TRBV15 and TRBJ1-5; D is possibly TRBD1 (5 bases). The CDR3 sequence is 15 residues long. V shed 1 base and J shed 7 bases, with 14 bases lying between them. Germline V gene lookup returns CDR1 LNHNV and CDR2 YYDKDF (reference sequence). This CDR3 reads CATSRVREGLQPQHF. CDR3 DNA: TGTGCCACCAGCAGAGTCAGGGAGGGGTTACAGCCCCAGCATTTT.

This rearrangement joins TRBV5-4 to TRBJ1-2; weak D call: TRBD1 (5 bases). CDR3 length equals 13 residues. The V end lost 4 bases, the J end lost 6 bases, and 13 bases lay between the germline ends. Looked up from germline, CDR1 is SGHNT and CDR2 is YYREEE (reference sequence). The CDR3 protein is CASSVMGGDGYTF. Written as DNA, the CDR3 is TGTGCCAGCAGCGTTATGGGAGGGGATGGCTACACCTTC.